Listed below are T cell receptor beta chains from one sample, sequenced in a study of blood T cell repertoires in COVID-19. Produced via immunoSEQ multiplex PCR; TCRdb's table is partial and in-frame only. The sample has more than 95,000 clones, about three quarters seen once. The material sequenced was peripheral blood. Receptors were obtained from a man aged 70 or older with acute or convalescent COVID-19. Both conserved end residues are part of each CDR3. A D gene is named only where the DNA matches it firmly. Clone size is shown for a subset of rows, as once, few, many or a class of expanded clone.

V gene,clone size,J gene,D gene,CDR3 DNA,CDR3 protein
TRBV14,-,TRBJ1-2,-,TGTGCCAGCAGCCAAAGGGCAACAGGGAATGGCTACACCTTC,CASSQRATGNGYTF
TRBV7-2,once,TRBJ2-2,TRBD1,TGTGCCAGCAGCTTCGATGTTAGGACAGGCCTTACCGGGGAGCTGTTTTTT,CASSFDVRTGLTGELFF
TRBV7-3,-,TRBJ2-1,-,TGTGCCAGCAGCTTAGTGTCCGGGAAGGACTACAATGAGCAGTTCTTC,CASSLVSGKDYNEQFF
TRBV19,few,TRBJ1-1,-,TGTGCCAGTAGTATAATGCGGGAATCTGAAGCTTTCTTT,CASSIMRESEAFF
TRBV4-3,once,TRBJ2-3,-,TGCGCCAGCAGCCAAGTGCGGCGGGGGCACTCTAGCACAGATACGCAGTATTTT,CASSQVRRGHSSTDTQYF
TRBV5-8,-,TRBJ1-2,-,TGTGCCAGCAGCTTGAGGGGTCGATACAGACGGTACACCTTC,CASSLRGRYRRYTF
TRBV28,-,TRBJ2-3,TRBD2,TGTGCCAGCAGTAGTAGCGGGATCTCAGATACGCAGTATTTT,CASSSSGISDTQYF
TRBV6-2/TRBV6-3,-,TRBJ2-3,-,TGTGCCAGCAGCCCCTCCTCAGATACGCAGTATTTT,CASSPSSDTQYF
TRBV11-3,-,TRBJ2-2,-,TGTGCCAGCAGCCCAAGACTAGGAGTGGGGACCGGGGAGCTGTTTTTT,CASSPRLGVGTGELFF
TRBV11-2,many,TRBJ2-1,TRBD1,TGTGCCAGCAGCTTAGTCCCAGGGGGCCGAAATGAGCAGTTCTTC,CASSLVPGGRNEQFF
TRBV4-3,-,TRBJ2-2,TRBD2,TGCGCCAGCAGCCAAGAAGCTAGCGGGGTCGGCACCGGGGAGCTGTTTTTT,CASSQEASGVGTGELFF
TRBV19,-,TRBJ2-5,-,TGTGCCAGTAGTATAGGCAGGGGCCGAGAGACCCAGTACTTC,CASSIGRGRETQYF
TRBV6-5,-,TRBJ1-3,-,TGTGCCAGCAGCCCGGCTAGCTCTGGAAACACCATATATTTT,CASSPASSGNTIYF
TRBV7-7,-,TRBJ2-5,-,TGTGCCAGCAGCTTTGCAGGTTCAGAGACCCAGTACTTC,CASSFAGSETQYF
TRBV7-9,-,TRBJ2-7,-,TGTGCCAGCAGCTTAGGAGGGGGTAGGCAGGGGACCGCCTACGAGCAGTACTTC,CASSLGGGRQGTAYEQYF
TRBV28,-,TRBJ2-7,-,TGTGCCAGCAGTCAAACTAGCAGCGGGTCCTACGAGCAGTACTTC,CASSQTSSGSYEQYF
TRBV3-1/TRBV3-2,-,TRBJ2-7,-,TGTGCCAGCAGCCAGGCTATTTGGGTGGAGGCCTACGAGCAGTACTTC,CASSQAIWVEAYEQYF
TRBV6-2/TRBV6-3,-,TRBJ1-5,-,TGTGCCAGCAGCCCGACTGGGAGCAATCAGCCCCAGCATTTT,CASSPTGSNQPQHF
TRBV18,-,TRBJ2-1,-,TGTGCCAGCTCACCAGCGGGGACCTACGACAATGAGCAGTTCTTC,CASSPAGTYDNEQFF
TRBV19,once,TRBJ2-7,-,TGTGCCAGTGGGGAGAGGGCCGAGCAGTACTTC,CASGERAEQYF
TRBV7-8,-,TRBJ2-7,TRBD2,TGTGCCAGCAGCTTACCGACTAGCGGGGGGTTATACGAGCAGTACTTC,CASSLPTSGGLYEQYF
TRBV28,-,TRBJ2-5,-,TGTGCCAGCAGTCGCTACCTCCGACCGTGGACAGAAGAGACCCAGTACTTC,CASSRYLRPWTEETQYF
TRBV12-3/TRBV12-4,many,TRBJ1-2,-,TGTGCCAGCAGCCACACCTATGGCTACACCTTC,CASSHTYGYTF
TRBV24-1,-,TRBJ2-2,-,TGTGCCACCAGTGATCCCGGTATGATGAGGGAGCTGTTTTTT,CATSDPGMMRELFF
TRBV27,-,TRBJ1-4,TRBD1,TGTGCCAGCACCCTGACAGGGGGCGATGAAAAACTGTTTTTT,CASTLTGGDEKLFF
TRBV24-1,few,TRBJ1-4,TRBD1,TGTGCCACCAGTGATTCAGGGGGCGACCATGAAAAACTGTTTTTT,CATSDSGGDHEKLFF
TRBV5-6,-,TRBJ1-2,-,TGTGCCAGCAGCACTGGTAGAGGTTTGTCGGGCTACACCTTC,CASSTGRGLSGYTF
TRBV11-3,-,TRBJ2-1,TRBD2,TGTGCCAGCAGCCCGACTAGCGGGAGGGCCGGCAATGAGCAGTTCTTC,CASSPTSGRAGNEQFF
TRBV7-9,-,TRBJ1-2,-,TGTGCCAGCAGCATAGTGGGCAGCCTAATTAGCTATGGCTACACCTTC,CASSIVGSLISYGYTF
TRBV30,-,TRBJ1-5,-,TGTGCCTGGAGTGGGACAGCGAGCAATCAGCCCCAGCATTTT,CAWSGTASNQPQHF
TRBV30,-,TRBJ1-1,TRBD1,TGTGCCTGGAGTGTACGAGGGACAGGGGGTATGAACACTGAAGCTTTCTTT,CAWSVRGTGGMNTEAFF
TRBV5-6,few,TRBJ2-1,-,TGTGCCAGCTCGCCACTAGTCTACAATGAGCAGTTCTTC,CASSPLVYNEQFF
TRBV5-4,-,TRBJ2-1,TRBD1,TGTGCCAGCAGCCAAGGACAGGGTATCGACAATGAGCAGTTCTTC,CASSQGQGIDNEQFF
TRBV20-1,-,TRBJ1-5,TRBD1,TGCAGTGCTAGTCAGGGGGCTGGGGATCAGCCCCAGCATTTT,CSASQGAGDQPQHF
TRBV5-1,few,TRBJ2-7,-,TGCGCCAGCACCCCCCAGGACTTCCTCACCTACGAGCAGTACTTC,CASTPQDFLTYEQYF
TRBV7-2,-,TRBJ1-1,-,TGTGCCAGCAGCCCACGGGGAGGGATTACTGAAGCTTTCTTT,CASSPRGGITEAFF
TRBV10-1,once,TRBJ1-1,-,TGCGCCAGCAGTGGCCGGAGGAACACTGAAGCTTTCTTT,CASSGRRNTEAFF
TRBV5-1,-,TRBJ1-1,-,TGCGCCAGCAGCCCGGAGGGCCATCTGAACACTGAAGCTTTCTTT,CASSPEGHLNTEAFF
TRBV7-9,-,TRBJ1-1,-,TGTGCCAGCAGCCGACAGGTGAACACTGAAGCTTTCTTT,CASSRQVNTEAFF
TRBV11-1,-,TRBJ2-7,TRBD1,TGTGCCAGCAGCCTTTCCCCGGGACAGGGGTGGGAGCAGTACTTC,CASSLSPGQGWEQYF
TRBV5-1,few,TRBJ1-2,-,TGCGCCAGCAGCTTGGGAGGGGGTGCCGGCGATGGCTACACCTTC,CASSLGGGAGDGYTF
TRBV5-1,-,TRBJ1-1,TRBD1,TGCGCCAGCAGCTTGTTAGCAGGGGGATTCATGAACACTGAAGCTTTCTTT,CASSLLAGGFMNTEAFF
TRBV4-3,-,TRBJ2-6,-,TGCGCCAGCAGCCAAGATAGCAACCCCGGGGCCAACGTCCTGACTTTC,CASSQDSNPGANVLTF
TRBV11-2,-,TRBJ1-4,TRBD1,TGTGCCAGCAGCTTAGAGACAGGGGGTTTTAATGAAAAACTGTTTTTT,CASSLETGGFNEKLFF
TRBV20-1,-,TRBJ2-3,-,TGCAGTGCTAGTTGGGCTAAGACAGATACGCAGTATTTT,CSASWAKTDTQYF
TRBV24-1,-,TRBJ2-1,-,TGTGCCACCAGTGAACAGGACTACAATGAGCAGTTCTTC,CATSEQDYNEQFF
TRBV2,-,TRBJ1-2,-,TGTGCCAGCTCCGAAGAGGGACTCGGCGGTGGCTACACCTTC,CASSEEGLGGGYTF
TRBV4-2,-,TRBJ2-1,-,TGTGCCAGCAGCCAAGTAGGCGGGTCCTACAATGAGCAGTTCTTC,CASSQVGGSYNEQFF
TRBV7-9,-,TRBJ1-3,-,TGTGCCAGCAGCCCCCCCTTCAGGACTGGAAACACCATATATTTT,CASSPPFRTGNTIYF
TRBV9,-,TRBJ1-2,-,TGTGCCAGCAGCGGACGGGGGAACTATGGCTACACCTTC,CASSGRGNYGYTF
TRBV6-5,few,TRBJ2-7,-,TGTGCCAGCAGTTCCCACACCATCTACGAGCAGTACTTC,CASSSHTIYEQYF
TRBV7-2,once,TRBJ2-1,TRBD2,TGTGCCAGCAGCCAATGGGGGGGGGCCTACAATGAGCAGTTCTTC,CASSQWGGAYNEQFF
TRBV3-1/TRBV3-2,-,TRBJ2-7,-,TGTGCCAGCAGCCAACTTGTCACTCCCTACGAGCAGTACTTC,CASSQLVTPYEQYF
TRBV28,-,TRBJ2-6,TRBD2,TGTGCCACCCTGGGAGGGTTTTCTGGGGCCAACGTCCTGACTTTC,CATLGGFSGANVLTF